This TCR beta chain was captured by sequencing in a study of PD-L1 blockade in urothelial cancer. Study details: At 3 weeks after treatment start (second dose) and again at 6 weeks, blood was analyzed.

Germline V lookup: CDR1 PRHDT, CDR2 FYEKMQ (reference sequence). The CDR3 has 14 residues. Trimming at V came to 4 bases and at J to 8 bases, leaving 8 bases not matched to a gene. Repertoires were generated with immunoSEQ multiplex PCR, while TCRdb's copy carries only in-frame clones and drops some. The sample records more than 30,000 clones, about 88% being singletons. Time point described: peripheral blood 6 weeks after treatment start. Sampling of each patient yielded between 1 and 8 specimens, collected pretreatment and on-treatment. The sequence was obtained from a man at least 80 years old with urothelial cancer. This material consisted of PBMCs, taken around atezolizumab (anti-PD-L1) treatment. The chain couples TRBV13 to TRBJ1-2; TRBD1 matches at 9 bases. DNA of the CDR3: TGTGCCAGCAGCTACCGGGACAGGGATGTCGGCTACACCTTC. Residues: CASSYRDRDVGYTF.